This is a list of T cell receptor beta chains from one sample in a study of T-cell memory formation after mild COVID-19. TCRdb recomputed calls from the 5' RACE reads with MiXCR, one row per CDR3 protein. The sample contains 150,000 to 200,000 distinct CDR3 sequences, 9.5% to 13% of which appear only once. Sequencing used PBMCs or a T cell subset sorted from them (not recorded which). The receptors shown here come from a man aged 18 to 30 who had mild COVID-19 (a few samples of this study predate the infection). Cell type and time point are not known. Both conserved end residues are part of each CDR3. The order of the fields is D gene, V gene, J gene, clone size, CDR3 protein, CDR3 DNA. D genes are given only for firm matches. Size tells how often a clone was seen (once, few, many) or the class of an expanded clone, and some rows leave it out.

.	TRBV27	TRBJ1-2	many	CASSSGRNYGYTF	TGTGCCAGCAGTTCGGGACGGAACTATGGCTACACCTTC
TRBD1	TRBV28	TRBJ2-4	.	CASSQDRAHLYF	TGTGCCAGCAGTCAGGACAGGGCCCATCTATACTTC
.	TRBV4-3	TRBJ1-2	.	CASSQGGEPRGYTF	TGCGCCAGCAGCCAAGGGGGGGAACCTCGGGGCTACACCTTC
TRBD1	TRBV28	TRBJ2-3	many	CASSTQTGGGTDTQYF	TGTGCCAGCAGTACCCAAACAGGGGGTGGCACAGATACGCAGTATTTT
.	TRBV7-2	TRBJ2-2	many	CASSPNTGELFF	TGTGCCAGCAGCCCGAACACCGGGGAGCTGTTTTTT
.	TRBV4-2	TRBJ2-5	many	CASSPRDGGRETQYF	TGTGCCAGCAGCCCCCGGGACGGTGGTCGGGAGACCCAGTACTTC
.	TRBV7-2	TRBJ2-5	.	CASSCGRTAGGTQYF	TGTGCCAGCAGCTGTGGGCGGACGGCTGGAGGGACCCAGTACTTC
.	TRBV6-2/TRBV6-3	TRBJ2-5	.	CASSQGRRGDSQETQYF	TGTGCCAGCAGTCAAGGGCGGAGGGGGGACTCCCAAGAGACCCAGTACTTC
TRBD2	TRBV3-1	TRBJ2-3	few	CASSQDRTSGGATDTQYF	TGTGCCAGCAGCCAAGACCGGACTAGCGGGGGGGCCACAGATACGCAGTATTTT
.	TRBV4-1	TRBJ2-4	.	CASSQSVLGRGKNIQYF	TGCGCCAGCAGCCAATCAGTTTTAGGACGCGGGAAAAACATTCAGTACTTC
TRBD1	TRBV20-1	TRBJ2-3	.	CSAPRRQGADTQYF	TGCAGTGCTCCCCGGCGACAGGGAGCAGATACGCAGTATTTT
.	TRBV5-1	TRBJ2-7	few	CASSLYISYEQYF	TGCGCCAGCAGCTTGTACATATCCTACGAGCAGTACTTC
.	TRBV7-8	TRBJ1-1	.	CASSLGYDGGAFF	TGTGCCAGCAGCTTGGGGTATGATGGAGGAGCTTTCTTT
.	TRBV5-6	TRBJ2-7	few	CASSLVGSNYEQYF	TGTGCCAGCAGCTTGGTAGGCTCGAACTACGAGCAGTACTTC
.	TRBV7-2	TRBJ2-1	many	CASSLAVYNEQFF	TGTGCCAGCAGCTTAGCTGTGTACAATGAGCAGTTCTTC
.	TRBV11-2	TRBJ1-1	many	CASSLVGATEAFF	TGTGCCAGCAGCTTAGTAGGGGCCACTGAAGCTTTCTTT
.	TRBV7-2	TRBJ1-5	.	CASSLAQGGRGQPQHF	TGTGCCAGCAGCTTAGCGCAGGGAGGCCGTGGTCAGCCCCAGCATTTT
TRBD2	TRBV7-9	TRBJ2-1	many	CASSLEAGGQFF	TGTGCCAGCAGTCTAGAAGCGGGGGGACAGTTCTTC
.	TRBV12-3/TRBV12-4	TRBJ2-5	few	CASIPTPGDQETQYF	TGTGCCAGCATTCCTACGCCGGGGGACCAAGAGACCCAGTACTTC
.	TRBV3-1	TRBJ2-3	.	CASTNQGGTDTQYF	TGTGCCAGCACCAACCAGGGCGGCACAGATACGCAGTATTTT
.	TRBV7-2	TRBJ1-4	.	CASSLVQGEKLFF	TGTGCCAGCAGCTTAGTCCAGGGTGAAAAACTGTTTTTT
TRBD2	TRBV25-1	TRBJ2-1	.	CASSESLAGGLIYNEQFF	TGTGCCAGCAGTGAATCTCTAGCGGGGGGGTTAATATACAATGAGCAGTTCTTC
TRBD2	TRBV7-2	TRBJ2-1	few	CASSFLSGTYNEQFF	TGTGCCAGCAGCTTTCTTAGCGGGACGTACAATGAGCAGTTCTTC
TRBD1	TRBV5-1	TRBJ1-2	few	CASSFGTGGNGYTF	TGCGCCAGCAGCTTCGGGACAGGGGGCAATGGCTACACCTTC
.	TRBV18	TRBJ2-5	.	CASSKPGVQETQYF	TGTGCCAGCTCAAAGCCAGGGGTTCAAGAGACCCAGTACTTC
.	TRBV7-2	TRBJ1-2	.	CASSLAAAQGYTF	TGTGCCAGCAGCTTAGCAGCAGCCCAAGGCTACACCTTC
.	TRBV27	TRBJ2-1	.	CASSFRQGGNEQFF	TGTGCCAGCAGTTTTCGGCAGGGTGGGAATGAGCAGTTCTTC
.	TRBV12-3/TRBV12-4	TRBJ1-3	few	CASSVWAGNTIYF	TGTGCCAGCAGCGTCTGGGCTGGAAACACCATATATTTT
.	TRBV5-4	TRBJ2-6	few	CASSSGSGANVLTF	TGTGCCAGCAGCTCGGGCTCTGGGGCCAACGTCCTGACTTTC
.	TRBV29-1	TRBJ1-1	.	CSVVSGLRNTEAFF	TGCAGCGTTGTATCGGGACTGAGAAACACTGAAGCTTTCTTT
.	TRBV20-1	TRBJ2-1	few	CSTVRSALNEQFF	TGCTCAACAGTGAGGTCAGCTCTCAATGAGCAGTTCTTC
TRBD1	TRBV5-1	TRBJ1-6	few	CASSLGGQINSPLHF	TGCGCCAGCAGCTTGGGGGGACAGATAAATTCACCCCTCCACTTT
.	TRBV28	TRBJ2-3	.	CASSPLGAGVRYTQYF	TGTGCCAGCAGTCCCCTGGGGGCGGGGGTCCGGTATACGCAGTATTTT
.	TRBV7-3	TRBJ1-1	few	CASSFTSGGAGEAFF	TGTGCCAGCAGCTTCACTTCCGGGGGAGCTGGTGAAGCTTTCTTT
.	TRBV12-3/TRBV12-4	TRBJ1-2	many	CASSLADGDYTF	TGTGCCAGCAGTTTAGCGGATGGGGACTACACCTTC
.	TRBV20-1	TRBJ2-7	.	CSAISGGRTYEQYF	TGCAGTGCTATTAGTGGTGGCAGAACCTACGAGCAGTACTTC
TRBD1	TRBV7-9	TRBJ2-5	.	CASSYRGRQETQYF	TGTGCCAGCAGCTACAGGGGGCGGCAAGAGACCCAGTACTTC
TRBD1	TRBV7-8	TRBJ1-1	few	CASSWGQGALNTEAFF	TGTGCCAGCAGCTGGGGACAGGGGGCCTTGAACACTGAAGCTTTCTTT
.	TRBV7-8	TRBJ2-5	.	CASSFLRGYAGQETQYF	TGTGCCAGCAGCTTCCTTCGAGGTTATGCGGGCCAAGAGACCCAGTACTTC
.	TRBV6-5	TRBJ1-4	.	CASSPQAFGGKLFF	TGTGCCAGCAGCCCACAGGCGTTTGGTGGAAAACTGTTTTTT
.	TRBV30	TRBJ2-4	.	CAWSVDRRGKNIQYF	TGTGCCTGGAGTGTAGATCGGAGAGGGAAAAACATTCAGTACTTC
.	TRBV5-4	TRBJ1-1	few	CASSLFRGRDTEAFF	TGTGCCAGCAGCTTGTTCAGGGGCAGGGACACTGAAGCTTTCTTT
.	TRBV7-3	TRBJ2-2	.	CASSPEIDNTGELFF	TGTGCCAGCAGCCCCGAAATCGACAACACCGGGGAGCTGTTTTTT
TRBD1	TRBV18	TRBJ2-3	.	CASSPPNWTGAKDTQYF	TGTGCCAGCTCACCCCCTAACTGGACAGGGGCTAAGGATACGCAGTATTTT
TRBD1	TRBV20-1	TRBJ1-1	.	CSARTGGNTEAFF	TGCAGTGCTAGAACAGGGGGGAACACTGAAGCTTTCTTT
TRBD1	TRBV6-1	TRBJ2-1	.	CASSVDRASRSEQFF	TGTGCCAGCAGTGTGGACAGGGCGTCGCGATCTGAGCAGTTCTTC
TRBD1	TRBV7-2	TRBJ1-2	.	CASSPGGGRGHYGYTF	TGTGCCAGCAGCCCCGGGGGGGGCAGGGGGCACTATGGCTACACCTTC